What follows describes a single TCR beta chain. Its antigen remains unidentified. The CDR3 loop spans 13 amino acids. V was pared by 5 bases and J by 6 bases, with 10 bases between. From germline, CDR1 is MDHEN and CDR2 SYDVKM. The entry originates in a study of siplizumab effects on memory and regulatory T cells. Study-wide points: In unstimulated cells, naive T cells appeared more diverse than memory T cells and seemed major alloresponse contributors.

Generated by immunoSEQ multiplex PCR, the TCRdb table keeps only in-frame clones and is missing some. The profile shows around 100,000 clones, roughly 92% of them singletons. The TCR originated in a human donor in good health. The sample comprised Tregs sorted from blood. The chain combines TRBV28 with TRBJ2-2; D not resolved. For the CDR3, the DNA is TGTGCCAGCAGTCCCCCCCAAGCCGGGGAGCTGTTTTTT. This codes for CASSPPQAGELFF.